The next 26 T cell receptor beta chains were all read from a single sample in a study of blood T cells in healthy people across ages. The use of a sample-barcoded 5' primer and a J-beta primer mix characterized a second PCR of about 7 to 12 cycles. One entry per CDR3 protein results from TCRdb running MiXCR on the 5' RACE reads. Counted here are 700,000 or so distinct CDR3 sequences, roughly two fifths occurring once; the ten biggest clones make up around 30%. Sequenced: blood. Receptor source: an elderly man in good health.

There are a few counts of this clonotype. The rearrangement links TRBV2 to TRBJ2-5, with a tentative D call TRBD2 (6 bases). From germline, CDR1 is SNHLY and CDR2 FYNNEI. The V gene lost 5 bases and the J gene lost 11 bases, with 27 bases spanning the gap. The CDR3 covers 16 residues. The CDR3 nucleotides read TGTGCCAGCAGTAAACAACGGACATTATCCCCGGGAGAGCAGTACTTC. Protein sequence: CASSKQRTLSPGEQYF.

This clonotype was counted a few times. The chain has TRBV25-1 and TRBJ2-1, with D perhaps given as TRBD1 or TRBD2 (5 bases each). The V end lost 6 bases, the J end lost 2 bases, and 17 bases lay between the germline ends. Looked up from germline, CDR1 is MGHDK and CDR2 is SYGVNS. This CDR3 comprises 16 residues. The CDR3 DNA reads TGTGCCAGCAGGGGGACCTCGACCCAAACCTACAATGAGCAGTTCTTC. This encodes CASRGTSTQTYNEQFF.

The count of this clonotype is one. The chain recombines TRBV5-1 with TRBJ2-1, with 9 bases lining up with TRBD1. The CDR3 is 15 amino acids. From germline, CDR1 is SGHRS and CDR2 YFSETQ. V lost 7 bases, J lost 6 bases, and 11 bases stayed unmatched. DNA for the CDR3: TGCGCCAGCGGCCAAACAGGGGGCCTTTCCAATGAGCAGTTCTTC. It codes for CASGQTGGLSNEQFF.

The rearrangement uses TRBV18 and TRBJ1-2, with 8 bases fitting TRBD1. The CDR3 has 14 residues. V trimming: 6 bases; J trimming: 4 bases; junction bases outside the gene matches: 7. The V gene's germline CDR1 is KGHSH and CDR2 LQKENI. The CDR3 nucleotides are TGTGCCAGCTCCCAGGACAGGGATGCCTATGGCTACACCTTC. It is translated as CASSQDRDAYGYTF.

This sequence joins TRBV13 and TRBJ1-5, with TRBD1 identical over 7 bases. The CDR3 consists of 19 residues. The germline V gene encodes CDR1 PRHDT and CDR2 FYEKMQ (reference sequence). Germline trimming cut 4 bases from V and 3 bases from J; bases unmatched to any gene: 18. For the CDR3, the DNA is TGTGCCAGCAGCTCTACTAGGGACAGCCGCCCAGGGCCCAATCAGCCCCAGCATTTT. Translating gives CASSSTRDSRPGPNQPQHF.

The rearrangement joins TRBV20-1 to TRBJ2-5; TRBD2 agrees at 10 bases. The germline V gene encodes CDR1 DFQATT and CDR2 SNEGSKA (reference sequence). Trimming cost V 6 bases and J 2 bases; bases outside gene matches: 6. This CDR3 has 14 amino acids. The DNA of the CDR3 is TGCAGTGCCAAGCGGGGGGGGGAACAAGAGACCCAGTACTTC. Encoded protein: CSAKRGGEQETQYF.

The chain is built from TRBV25-1 and TRBJ2-1, with 8 bases aligning to TRBD2. CDR3 length: 16 amino acids. The trim removed 11 bases at V and 2 bases at J, leaving 14 bases unmatched. From germline, CDR1 is MGHDK and CDR2 SYGVNS. As DNA, the CDR3 is TGTGCCCCCCCGCGGGGAGCGGGAGAGGCCTACAATGAGCAGTTCTTC. Translated: CAPPRGAGEAYNEQFF.

This clonotype occurred once. The rearrangement links TRBV21-1 to TRBJ2-1. TRBV21-1 is a documented pseudogene. The CDR3 length is 11 residues. The CDR3 reads CASTQGGEQFF. CDR3 nucleotides: TGTGCCAGCACCCAAGGTGGAGAACAGTTCTTC.

The rearrangement links TRBV7-9 to TRBJ2-3; D is uncertain. The CDR3 has 15 residues. CDR1 and CDR2 (germline): SEHNR, FQNEAQ (reference sequence). Trimming shortened V by 0 bases and J by 4 bases, and 11 bases separated the two germline ends. CDR3: CASSLARGRSDTQYF. In DNA form, the CDR3 reads TGTGCCAGCAGCTTAGCGCGTGGTAGATCAGATACGCAGTATTTT. Full variable domain (remainder filled in from reference TRBV7-9 and TRBJ2-3): DTGVSQNPRHKITKRGQNVTFRCDPISEHNRLYWYRQTLGQGPEFLTYFQNEAQLEKSRLLSDRFSAERPKGSFSTLEIQRTEQGDSAMYLCASSLARGRSDTQYFGPGTRLTVL.

This clonotype was counted only a few times. This chain connects TRBV20-1 to TRBJ2-7; D is uncertain. The CDR3 totals 12 residues. V lost 7 bases, J lost 2 bases, and 12 bases lay in between. Germline CDR1 and CDR2: DFQATT and SNEGSKA (reference sequence). The CDR3 DNA sequence: TGCAGTGTTGCAGTTTCTACCTACGAGCAGTACTTC. This translates into CSVAVSTYEQYF.

This clonotype has just one count. The chain joins TRBV30 to TRBJ1-1; D remains ambiguous. The V end was cut by 1 base, the J end by 0 bases, with 12 bases between. The germline V gene encodes CDR1 GTSNPN and CDR2 SVGIG (reference sequence). This CDR3 has 15 amino acids. In DNA form, the CDR3 reads TGTGCCTGGAGTGGGAAGGTAGTTCTGAACACTGAAGCTTTCTTT. Translation gives CAWSGKVVLNTEAFF.

The table lists this clonotype with a few counts. This chain connects TRBV11-2 to TRBJ2-1; D may be TRBD1 or TRBD2 (5 bases each). Trimming pared 8 bases from V and 9 bases from J, leaving 26 bases between. Looked up from germline, CDR1 is SGHAT and CDR2 is FQNNGV. The CDR3 consists of 16 residues. The CDR3 is CASGSSPTEPGSEQFF. DNA of the CDR3: TGTGCCAGCGGATCTTCCCCGACAGAGCCGGGGAGTGAGCAGTTCTTC.

In this sample, this clonotype turned up many times. The chain is built from TRBV28 and TRBJ1-2, with D maybe TRBD1 (6 bases). CDR1 is MDHEN and CDR2 is SYDVKM in the germline V gene. The CDR3 totals 17 residues. Deletions cut 7 bases from V and 2 bases from J, with 23 bases between. CDR3 sequence (DNA): TGTGCCAGCATGGCGGGGACACGGAGCGGATCAAACTATGGCTACACCTTC. Protein sequence: CASMAGTRSGSNYGYTF.

This clonotype was recorded a few times. The chain recombines TRBV10-2 with TRBJ2-3, with D unclear. The CDR3 length is 12 residues. V lost 4 bases, J lost 4 bases, and 6 bases lay in between. Germline-derived CDR1 and CDR2 are WSHSY and SAAADI. CDR3 DNA sequence: TGCGCCAGCAGTGCCATTTCAGATACGCAGTATTTT. As protein: CASSAISDTQYF.

This clonotype was detected many times. The rearrangement uses TRBV6-2 or TRBV6-3 and TRBJ2-7, with 8 bases that match TRBD1. CDR1 and CDR2 (germline): MNHEY, SVGEGT. Trimming took 2 bases from V and 1 from J; bases not matched to a gene: 4. The CDR3 sequence is 15 residues long. The chain's CDR3 is CASSYPTGESYEQYF. Written as DNA, the CDR3 is TGTGCCAGCAGTTACCCGACAGGGGAATCCTACGAGCAGTACTTC.

J is TRBJ2-1 and V is TRBV28; a weak D match, TRBD1 (6 bases). The CDR3 covers 18 residues. CDR1 and CDR2 (germline): MDHEN, SYDVKM. Trimming cost V 5 bases and J 2 bases, with 22 bases left between them. CDR3 sequence: CASSPGRGGIPTYNEQFF. As DNA, the CDR3 is TGTGCCAGCAGTCCGGGAAGAGGGGGAATCCCAACCTACAATGAGCAGTTCTTC.

This chain uses TRBV18 with TRBJ1-4; the D gene is possibly TRBD1 (6 bases). Looked up from germline, CDR1 is KGHSH and CDR2 is LQKENI. This CDR3 region has 12 residues. V lost 8 bases and J 5 bases, leaving 9 bases between the germline ends. CDR3 in DNA: TGTGCCAGCCAGGGGAAAAATGAAAAACTGTTTTTT. Translated: CASQGKNEKLFF.

A word on this clonotype: Possible read error: a much larger clone is one base away. The J gene is TRBJ1-2, the V gene TRBV6-5; 10 bases are a match to TRBD1. The germline V gene encodes CDR1 MNHEY and CDR2 SVGAGI. There are 14 residues in the CDR3. The CDR3 coding sequence is TGTGCCAGCACACGGGACAGGGGTTTACGTGGCTGCACCTTC. Protein sequence: CASTRDRGLRGCTF.

This clonotype showed up just a few times. The V and J genes are TRBV20-1 and TRBJ1-2; tentatively, D is TRBD1 (5 bases). Deletions cut 3 bases from V and 3 bases from J, with 14 bases between. Germline V gene data show CDR1 as DFQATT and CDR2 as SNEGSKA (reference sequence). The CDR3 runs 14 residues. CDR3 bases: TGCAGTGCTAGGGCGGGACCGATCGACTATGGCTACACCTTC. Translation: CSARAGPIDYGYTF.

This clonotype was seen a handful of times. The chain uses TRBV7-2 and TRBJ1-2; D remains ambiguous. From germline, CDR1 is SGHTA and CDR2 FQGNSA. The CDR3 covers 15 residues. V shed 7 bases and J shed 1 base, with 16 bases lying between them. The CDR3 bases are TGTGCCAGCAACGAAGCATCTGGTAATAACTATGGCTACACCTTC. Translation: CASNEASGNNYGYTF. The whole variable domain, remainder taken from reference TRBV7-2 and TRBJ1-2, is GAGVSQSPSNKVTEKGKDVELRCDPISGHTALYWYRQSLGQGLEFLIYFQGNSAPDKSGLPSDRFSAERTGGSVSTLTIQRTQQEDSAVYLCASNEASGNNYGYTFGSGTRLTVV.

This clonotype came up once. The J gene is TRBJ2-5, the V gene TRBV5-1; a weak D match, TRBD2 (6 bases). The CDR3 extends over 16 amino acids. CDR1 is SGHRS, CDR2 YFSETQ, per germline. V was clipped by 3 bases and J by 4 bases, with 19 bases between them. As DNA, the CDR3 is TGCGCCAGCAGCTCCGCACCCGGGACTTCGGGAGAGACCCAGTACTTC. Amino acid sequence: CASSSAPGTSGETQYF.

This clonotype was found a few times. V and J are TRBV5-1 and TRBJ1-1; D is perhaps TRBD1 (5 bases). This CDR3 comprises 15 residues. CDR1 SGHRS and CDR2 YFSETQ come from the germline V gene. Between the trimmed V and J ends, which lost 0 bases and 5 bases, there was a span of 14 bases. CDR3 residues: CASSLGAGIMTEAFF. In DNA, the CDR3 is TGCGCCAGCAGCTTGGGGGCAGGGATCATGACTGAAGCTTTCTTT.

The chain joins TRBV29-1 to TRBJ2-1; no definite D call. Germline assignment: CDR1 SQVTM and CDR2 ANQGSEA. The V and J ends lost 6 bases and 3 bases respectively, with 9 bases between them. The CDR3 length is 12 residues. CDR3 in DNA: TGCAGCGTGGTAGGAGTCTACAATGAGCAGTTCTTC. This codes for CSVVGVYNEQFF.

For the CDR3, the DNA is TGCAGTGCTCAAGTGGGGGAAGATACGCAGTATTTT. Its protein product is CSAQVGEDTQYF. The chain uses TRBV20-1 and TRBJ2-3; D is perhaps TRBD1 or TRBD2 (5 bases each). Trimming removed 5 bases from V and 5 bases from J, with 11 bases in between. Per the germline V gene, CDR1 is DFQATT and CDR2 is SNEGSKA (reference sequence). The CDR3 totals 12 residues.

This clonotype was seen ten or more times. This sequence joins TRBV4-2 and TRBJ2-7; 7 bases line up with TRBD2. Germline lookup yields CDR1 LGHNA and CDR2 YNFKEQ. The CDR3 loop spans 17 amino acids. J gave up 3 bases and V 0 bases, and 11 bases lay outside the gene matches. The CDR3 spells CASSQETLMAGVYEQYF. CDR3 in DNA: TGTGCCAGCAGCCAAGAGACGTTAATGGCGGGAGTCTACGAGCAGTACTTC.

The chain couples TRBV30 to TRBJ2-7; D possibly corresponds to TRBD2 (5 bases). CDR3 length: 16 residues. Germline values: CDR1 GTSNPN, CDR2 SVGIG (reference sequence). With 5 bases removed from V and 2 bases from J, the gap between germline ends came to 22 bases. The CDR3 coding sequence is TGTGCCTGGGAGTCTAATGGCGGGCGTCACCCCTACGAGCAGTACTTC. This codes for CAWESNGGRHPYEQYF. Full variable domain (remainder filled in from reference TRBV30 and TRBJ2-7): SQTIHQWPATLVQPVGSPLSLECTVEGTSNPNLYWYRQAAGRGLQLLFYSVGIGQISSEVPQNLSASRPQDRQFILSSKKLLLSDSGFYLCAWESNGGRHPYEQYFGPGTRLTVT.